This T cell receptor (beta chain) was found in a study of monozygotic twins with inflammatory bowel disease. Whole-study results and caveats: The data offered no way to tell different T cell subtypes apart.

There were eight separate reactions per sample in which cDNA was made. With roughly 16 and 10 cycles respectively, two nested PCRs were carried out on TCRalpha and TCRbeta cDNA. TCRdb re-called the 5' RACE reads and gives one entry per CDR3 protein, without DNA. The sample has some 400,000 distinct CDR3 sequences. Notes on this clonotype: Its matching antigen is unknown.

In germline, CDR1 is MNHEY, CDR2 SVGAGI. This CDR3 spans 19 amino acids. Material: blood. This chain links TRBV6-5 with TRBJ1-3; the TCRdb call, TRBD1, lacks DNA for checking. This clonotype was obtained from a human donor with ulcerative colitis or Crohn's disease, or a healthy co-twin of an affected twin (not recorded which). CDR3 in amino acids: CASSYPLRGTDYSGNTIYF.